This T cell receptor (beta chain) was retrieved from a study of blood T cell repertoires in COVID-19. Study in general: PBMCs, B-cell-depleted T cells, or T cells were the source of the cDNA or gDNA that made up the material.

Using immunoSEQ multiplex PCR, the repertoire was profiled, and TCRdb retains in-frame clones only, with some absent. The sample shows 300,000 to 500,000 clones, around nine tenths of them seen only once. CDR1 is MNHEY and CDR2 is SMNVEV in the germline V gene (reference sequence). V lost 3 bases and J lost 9, with 12 bases in between. The CDR3 has 14 residues. Material for sequencing was PBMCs or T cells enriched from blood (not recorded which). The receptor was derived from a woman in her 30s with acute COVID-19. The chain is built from TRBV27 and TRBJ2-6; no firm D call. The CDR3 here is CASSLAPTGNVLTF. CDR3 in DNA: TGTGCCAGCAGTTTGGCCCCGACGGGCAACGTCCTGACTTTC.